This is a list of T cell receptor beta chains from one sample in a study of blood T cell repertoires in COVID-19. Assay used: immunoSEQ multiplex PCR; TCRdb lists only in-frame clones, some missing. Of fewer than 60,000 clones in the sample, over 80% were seen once. The specimen was peripheral blood. Every receptor here comes from a man in his sixties or seventies with active COVID-19. Both conserved end residues are part of each CDR3. The D gene is left open where the match is weak. A clone size is listed for some rows: how often the clone was seen (once, few, many), or a class if it is expanded.

clone size	D gene	V gene	J gene	CDR3 DNA	CDR3 protein
-	TRBD1	TRBV7-6	TRBJ2-1	TGTGCCAGCAGTATGACTCCGGGACAGTACAATGAGCAGTTCTTC	CASSMTPGQYNEQFF
-	-	TRBV7-9	TRBJ2-1	TGTGCCAGCAGCTTGATGTCGGGGATCGGCAACAATGAGCAGTTCTTC	CASSLMSGIGNNEQFF
-	TRBD2	TRBV11-2	TRBJ2-1	TGTGCCAGCAGCTTATTAGGGACTAAGCAGTTCTTC	CASSLLGTKQFF
-	-	TRBV24-1	TRBJ1-4	TGTGCCACCAGTGATTCGGGGGACGGGGCTAATGAAAAACTGTTTTTT	CATSDSGDGANEKLFF
many	-	TRBV2	TRBJ1-2	TGTGCCAGCAGTAGACTACAGGGTAGTGACTATGGCTACACCTTC	CASSRLQGSDYGYTF
-	TRBD2	TRBV13	TRBJ2-1	TGTGCCAGCAATAACGGGGGGTCCTACAATGAGCAGTTCTTC	CASNNGGSYNEQFF
few	-	TRBV2	TRBJ2-7	TGTGCCGCTTCTCCGGGGATTTCCTACGAGCAGTACTTC	CAASPGISYEQYF
-	TRBD1	TRBV7-2	TRBJ1-2	TGTGCCAGCAGCTCGGACAGGGTGGGCGGCTACACCTTC	CASSSDRVGGYTF
-	-	TRBV15	TRBJ2-3	TGTGCCACCAGCAGGGTAGACACAGATACGCAGTATTTT	CATSRVDTDTQYF
-	TRBD2	TRBV24-1	TRBJ2-1	TGTGCCACCAGTGATCAGGGACTAGCGGACAATGAGCAGTTCTTC	CATSDQGLADNEQFF
-	-	TRBV16	TRBJ2-2	TGTGCCAGCAGCGAAACAGCTACCGGGGAGCTGTTTTTT	CASSETATGELFF
-	-	TRBV11-3	TRBJ2-2	TGTGCCAGCAGCCCCCGCACCGGGGAGCTGTTTTTT	CASSPRTGELFF
many	-	TRBV12-3/TRBV12-4	TRBJ1-1	TGTGCCAGCAGTTTAGCTTACGGCACTGAAGCTTTCTTT	CASSLAYGTEAFF
few	-	TRBV6-2/TRBV6-3	TRBJ1-2	TGTGCCAGCAGTCGTTACATGGCCCGTGGCTACACCTTC	CASSRYMARGYTF
-	TRBD1	TRBV11-3	TRBJ2-5	TGTGCCAGCAGCCCTAGGACAGGGGAGACCCAGTACTTC	CASSPRTGETQYF
few	TRBD2	TRBV2	TRBJ2-1	TGTGCCAGCAGTGTTGCGCTAGCGGGGGGGCCGGTTAATGAGCAGTTCTTC	CASSVALAGGPVNEQFF
once	-	TRBV6-5	TRBJ1-6	TGTGCCAGCAGTTACTTTCAGACAAGTAGTAATTCACCCCTCCACTTT	CASSYFQTSSNSPLHF
once	-	TRBV7-6	TRBJ2-2	TGTGCCAGCAGCCCGATGGGTGCGGGCACCGGGGAGCTGTTTTTT	CASSPMGAGTGELFF
-	-	TRBV11-2	TRBJ2-1	TGTGCCAGCAGTCAAAGGAGAGGCGGCTACAATGAGCAGTTCTTC	CASSQRRGGYNEQFF
-	TRBD1	TRBV6-6	TRBJ1-4	TGTGCCAGCAGTAGCGACAGGGAAAATGAAAAACTGTTTTTT	CASSSDRENEKLFF
once	TRBD1	TRBV7-2	TRBJ1-5	TGTGCCAGCAGCTTAGCGTTGACAGGGGACCGAAGTCAGCCCCAGCATTTT	CASSLALTGDRSQPQHF
-	TRBD2	TRBV7-8	TRBJ2-1	TGTGCCAGCAGCTTAGCGTCGCTAGCGGGACAGAATGAGCAGTTCTTC	CASSLASLAGQNEQFF
once	-	TRBV6-5	TRBJ2-7	TGTGCCAGCAGTTACTCGCGGGGAACCTACGAGCAGTACTTC	CASSYSRGTYEQYF
-	TRBD2	TRBV4-3	TRBJ2-2	TGCGCCAGCAGCGGGGGGGACACCGGGGAGCTGTTTTTT	CASSGGDTGELFF
-	-	TRBV21-1	TRBJ1-1	TGTGCCAGCAGTAGGGGGCGGTGCACTGAAGCTTTCTTT	CASSRGRCTEAFF
-	TRBD2	TRBV19	TRBJ2-1	TGTGCCAGTAGTGCGGATGAGCGGGGGTACAATGAGCAGTTCTTC	CASSADERGYNEQFF
-	TRBD2	TRBV7-2	TRBJ2-1	TGTGCCAGCAGCTTAAGCTGGCGAGCGGGGGTCTACAATGAGCAGTTCTTC	CASSLSWRAGVYNEQFF
-	-	TRBV7-9	TRBJ2-5	TGTGCCAGCAGCTCGGGACATCTCCAAGAGACCCAGTACTTC	CASSSGHLQETQYF
-	-	TRBV3-1/TRBV3-2	TRBJ2-7	TGTGCCAGCAGCCAAGGGAGGGGTCTTGGTGGCTACGAGCAGTACTTC	CASSQGRGLGGYEQYF
-	-	TRBV13	TRBJ2-7	TGTGCCAGCAGACGAGGCGGGGTAAACGAGCAGTACTTC	CASRRGGVNEQYF
once	-	TRBV9	TRBJ2-3	TGTGCCAGCAGCGAAGCGGGACACCTCACAGATACGCAGTATTTT	CASSEAGHLTDTQYF
-	-	TRBV4-3	TRBJ2-6	TGCGCCAGCAGCCGCAGTCGGAGTTCGGGGGCCAACGTCCTGACTTTC	CASSRSRSSGANVLTF
-	-	TRBV10-3	TRBJ1-5	TGTGCCATCAGTGAGTCTTTACAGCTGAATCAGCCCCAGCATTTT	CAISESLQLNQPQHF
-	-	TRBV5-4	TRBJ2-5	TGTGCCAGCAGCTACACCTCCTCATATGAGACCCAGTACTTC	CASSYTSSYETQYF
once	-	TRBV24-1	TRBJ1-5	TGTGCCACCAGTGACCCGGACAGCCCTAATCAGCCCCAGCATTTT	CATSDPDSPNQPQHF
-	-	TRBV5-4	TRBJ2-4	TGTGCCAGCAGCTTGGAAGGGGAGGCAAAAAACATTCAGTACTTC	CASSLEGEAKNIQYF
-	-	TRBV28	TRBJ1-2	TGTGCCAGCAGTCTGGGGGGGGGCGGTAACTATGGCTACACCTTC	CASSLGGGGNYGYTF
-	-	TRBV9	TRBJ1-1	TGTGCCAGCAGCGTAGCTCACGGGACTGAAGCTTTCTTT	CASSVAHGTEAFF
-	-	TRBV19	TRBJ2-3	TGTGCCAGTAGTACCCCAAGGGGGTGGACAGATACGCAGTATTTT	CASSTPRGWTDTQYF
-	TRBD1	TRBV19	TRBJ2-1	TGTGCCAGTAGTATCCGAACAGGGGTCTCCTACAATGAGCAGTTCTTC	CASSIRTGVSYNEQFF
-	-	TRBV13	TRBJ2-7	TGTGCCAGCAGCTTAAGGAGCTCCTACGAGCAGTACTTC	CASSLRSSYEQYF
-	-	TRBV6-5	TRBJ2-2	TGTGCCAGCAGTTACATAGGGGGCACCGGGGAGCTGTTTTTT	CASSYIGGTGELFF
-	-	TRBV3-1/TRBV3-2	TRBJ2-1	TGTGCCAGCAGCCAGAACGGACAGCTTTACAATGAGCAGTTCTTC	CASSQNGQLYNEQFF
-	-	TRBV5-1	TRBJ1-1	TGCGCCAGCAGCTTGGCGGCGGTAGGGGCAAGCACTGAAGCTTTCTTT	CASSLAAVGASTEAFF
once	TRBD2	TRBV2	TRBJ2-7	TGTGCCAGCAGGTCCGAGCGGGGGGCACCTCCCTACGAGCAGTACTTC	CASRSERGAPPYEQYF
few	TRBD1	TRBV7-9	TRBJ2-5	TGTGCCAGCAGCTCCCCGGTCGGGACAGGGGTCGAGGAGACCCAGTACTTC	CASSSPVGTGVEETQYF
-	TRBD1	TRBV7-8	TRBJ2-3	TGTGCCAGCAGCCCGGGACAGCTATTGTCAGCAGATACGCAGTATTTT	CASSPGQLLSADTQYF
-	-	TRBV12-3/TRBV12-4	TRBJ2-7	TGTGCCAGCAGTTTAACTGAGGGCGAGCAGTACTTC	CASSLTEGEQYF
-	TRBD1	TRBV4-1	TRBJ2-6	TGCGCCAGCAGCCGGTTTCGGACAGGGAACACCGGGGCCAACGTCCTGACTTTC	CASSRFRTGNTGANVLTF
-	TRBD1	TRBV7-2	TRBJ1-5	TGTGCCAGCAGCTCGCAGGGGGGATGGCAGCCCCAGCATTTT	CASSSQGGWQPQHF
-	-	TRBV6-4	TRBJ1-1	TGTGCCAGCAGCCTTAGGGAGGGCGCTGAAGCTTTCTTT	CASSLREGAEAFF
-	-	TRBV7-9	TRBJ2-7	TGTGCCAGCAGCCTACAGGGCGTGTATAGTCGTGAGCAGTACTTC	CASSLQGVYSREQYF
-	TRBD1	TRBV13	TRBJ2-2	TGTGCCAGCAGTAGGGACAGGGGAGGGACCGGGGAGCTGTTTTTT	CASSRDRGGTGELFF
-	TRBD1	TRBV5-1	TRBJ1-5	TGCGCCAGCAGCTTTACAGGGGCGAACAATCAGCCCCAGCATTTT	CASSFTGANNQPQHF
-	TRBD1	TRBV28	TRBJ1-2	TGTGCCAGCAGCCGGATTACAGGGGATGGCTACACCTTC	CASSRITGDGYTF
-	TRBD1	TRBV19	TRBJ2-7	TGTGCCAGTAGTTTCGGACAGGGGGTCTACGAGCAGTACTTC	CASSFGQGVYEQYF
-	-	TRBV6-5	TRBJ1-4	TGTGCCAGCAGCCCACCGGGAATACCTGAAAAACTGTTTTTT	CASSPPGIPEKLFF